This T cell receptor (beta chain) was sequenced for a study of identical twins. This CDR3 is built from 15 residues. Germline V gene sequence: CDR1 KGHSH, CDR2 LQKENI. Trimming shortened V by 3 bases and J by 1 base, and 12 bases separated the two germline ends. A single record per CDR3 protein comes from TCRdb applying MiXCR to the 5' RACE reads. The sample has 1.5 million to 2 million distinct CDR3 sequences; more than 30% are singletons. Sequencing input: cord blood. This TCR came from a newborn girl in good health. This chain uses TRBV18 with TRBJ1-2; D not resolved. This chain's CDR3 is CASSPRQADNYGYTF. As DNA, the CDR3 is TGTGCCAGCTCACCGCGTCAGGCGGATAACTATGGCTACACCTTC.